The TCR beta chain under discussion was sequenced for a study of T cell responses to AZD1222 COVID-19 vaccine (dated by TCRdb to 2020 to 2023). Regarding the complete study: A total of approximately 240 trial participants underwent TCR sequencing, of whom around 200 received two doses of AZD1222 and about 26 received two doses of the MenACWY control vaccine. Trial participants were enrolled by age into 18-55, 56-69 and 70-plus year subgroups, with roughly 150, 30 and 60 TCR-sequenced participants respectively.

This clone came up a few times. This receptor's antigen is unknown. Per-nucleotide qualities are absent, and no much larger clonotype sits a single base away. Overall study outcomes, separate from this receptor: Vaccine-associated CD4 TCRs spanned the whole spike protein, with dominant responses in regions 160-218 and 743-854. Most participants were white British and females outnumbered males, and the authors suggested that clonal diversity may have been underestimated. Because no day 14 peak-response samples were available, repertoires were characterized only after the peak T cell response. The 56-69-year group was small, and its depth increase did not reach significance, likely because of low power. Nearly half of unique spike-specific TCRs reportedly recognized epitopes outside regions mutated in the B.1.351 and B.1.1.7 variants. A significant rise in spike-specific TCR breadth and depth was observed after two AZD1222 doses relative to day 0 and relative to MenACWY recipients. Conclusions about previously exposed vaccinees are limited, since just five to seven AZD1222 recipients were seropositive for SARS-CoV-2 at baseline.

The CDR3 regions of human TCRbeta chains were analyzed by immunosequencing. In the authors' own workflow: TCRs in the repertoires were matched against a reference library of SARS-CoV-2-specific TCRs that had been generated with the MIRA antigen-specificity platform. Breadth was defined as the fraction of unique TCRs that were SARS-CoV-2-associated, and depth was defined as the fraction of total T cells that were SARS-CoV-2-associated. Using the MIRA data, each spike-specific TCR was assigned both to the spike region to which the TCR was reactive and to a CD4 or CD8 class. Log10-transformed breadth and depth values were compared by one-way ANOVA with Sidak's multiple comparisons tests. Imported from immuneACCESS, the table was reduced by TCRdb to in-frame sequences with V and J called. These copies leave out some clones; in studies compared against another copy, an unresolved V gene accounts for under half, and the cause of the remainder is not known. The V and J calls and clone size were taken over from that table, and D and trimming were inferred from the DNA. The sample yields approximately 150,000 clones; roughly nine tenths were counted once. The ten largest clonotypes hold about 7.5% of the sample.

V is trimmed back by 5 bases and J by 1 base, and the junction contains 8 bases that no gene match accounts for. CDR1 and CDR2 (LGHNA, YSLEER) derive from the germline V gene. The CDR3 runs 15 residues from the cysteine to the phenylalanine. This entry keeps only the CDR3 DNA: 45 bases, framed from base 1. The label giving this sample's time point can be read as: about 28 days (+/-7) after the second vaccine dose. The label giving this sample's treatment or condition can be read as: meningococcal conjugate vaccine given as trial control. Vaccinee samples were obtained from the UK trials COV001 and COV002, which included a single-blind randomized controlled phase 2/3 trial of AZD1222 (ChAdOx1 nCoV-19) in healthy adults. For TCRbeta chain sequencing, PBMC samples were collected from trial participants at day 0 and at day 28 after the second dose.

The clonotype was recovered from an adult who received the MenACWY meningococcal vaccine as a control. The sequencing here drew on peripheral blood, taken 28 days after the second dose of the MenACWY control vaccine. The chain was built from TRBV4-3 and TRBJ2-7; TRBD1 lines up with 7 middle nucleotides. The CDR3 reads CASSAQRTGSYEQYF. The nucleotide sequence is given as TGCGCCAGCAGCGCCCAGAGGACAGGATCCTACGAGCAGTACTTC.